This T cell receptor (beta chain) stems from a study of cytomegalovirus exposure and HLA in healthy donors (dated by TCRdb to the late 2010s). For context, the study as a whole: An earlier analysis of roughly 500 of the donors reported 250 to 300 Gb of sequence data and some 120 million unique TCR beta sequences from 150 million to 200 million T cells. Approximately 310 gigabases of sequencing data and around 90 million unique TCR sequences made up an early release that covered 500 to 650 HLA-typed donors. Of the 300 to 500 genotyped donors, approximately 80% were placed in the genetic ancestry cluster associated with self-reported Caucasian donors. The study aimed to test whether cataloging public T cell receptors could reveal signatures of past pathogen exposure. The T cell repertoires of some 700 subjects were profiled by immunosequencing and related to cytomegalovirus serostatus. A separate validation cohort of approximately 120 different subjects was used in addition to the approximately 700-subject first cohort. The study combined high-throughput TCR immunosequencing, statistical association of individual TCRs with disease status, and machine learning to predict cytomegalovirus infection status. A later analysis re-analyzed previously published TCR beta repertoires from 666 donors and added high-resolution HLA genotyping to study TCR occurrence patterns. Rather than drawing on any new phenotypic data, the later analysis identified candidate immune exposures from TCR beta sequences and the way those sequences occurred across donors. In an earlier analysis of 550 to 700 of the donors, high-throughput TCR beta sequencing was used to judge whether each TCR beta V gene segment behaved as functional or pseudogenic. Alongside the repertoire data, information on donor age, sex, ethnicity and CMV serostatus was compiled. In a later genetic analysis, genome-wide SNP genotypes for about 55% of the 666 donors were used, and that subset was treated as a discovery cohort. Every repertoire in the discovery cohort had been generated on one and the same sequencing platform. HLA typing included class I and class II loci at four-digit resolution. The number of typed donors differed by locus: about 629-630 for A, B, C, DRB1 and DQB1; 500 to 550 for DQA1; about 600 for DPA1; and around 490 for DPB1. Because of strong linkage in the cohort, roughly five DR-DQ haplotypes were treated as single units for association and clustering. Among about 370 genotyped donors of the cohort, an average of approximately 200,000 unique TCR beta nucleotide sequences was sequenced per donor, of which approximately 19% were non-productive. Study-wide findings and limitations: In a later analysis, 16,951 TCR beta sequences were associated with specific HLA alleles at a false discovery rate of 0.05. The classifier was reported to diagnose cytomegalovirus status with high specificity and sensitivity in both the original and validation cohorts. Because counts were too low, roughly 18 rarely observed V segments, including chromosome 9 orphons, were left out of the earlier analysis of 587 of the donors. Most TCR sequences were observed very rarely across donors, whereas some public TCRs were present in many individuals. A group of highly shared sequence variants was considered likely to be a technical artifact of the sequencing pipeline. Some IMGT-functional V segments, including TRBV6-2 and TRBV6-3, could not be distinguished by the 87-base-pair reads and were therefore excluded. Compared with the roughly 700-donor mean, donors in an Asian-associated ancestry cluster had fewer N-insertions in productive TCRs, according to a later genetic analysis. Strong co-occurrence of HLA alleles, especially DR and DQ, made assigning TCR associations to individual alleles difficult. A later analysis found that TCR association rates varied across HLA loci, with DRB1 alleles showing the most associated TCRs and HLA-C alleles the fewest. A further reported finding was that TCR beta sequences accurately predicted the HLA-A and HLA-B alleles for most subjects in the first cohort. An association between a missense DCLRE1C variant and V-gene and J-gene trimming of TCR beta chains was found in a later genetic analysis and replicated in an independent cohort. In a later analysis, HLA-associated TCR beta chains showed more clonal expansion and lower generation probabilities than non-associated chains that were equally common. Sequencing depth was assumed to be roughly uniform across donors in the presence/absence analyses, though that assumption may not hold. Linkage disequilibrium might explain the correlated functional status among segregating V segments, but an unknown experimental factor could not be excluded. In an earlier analysis of some 500 of the donors, most TCR beta V segments were observed in productive rearrangements about 87% or about 30% of the time, broadly matching IMGT annotations. According to the authors, the approach could potentially be generalized to other disease states and immunological phenotypes. Only TCR beta chains were sequenced in this cohort, and the absence of alpha or paired-chain data limited detectable features. Most CMV-associated TCR beta chains appeared to be HLA-restricted in a later analysis, and the HLA associations seemed to be driven largely by CMV exposure. Because HLA typing was missing for some donors at each locus, association tests included only the typed subset. A few of the identified cytomegalovirus-associated TCR beta chains were confirmed in vitro to be specific for cytomegalovirus antigens. In the study, around 160 TCR beta chains were listed as associated with cytomegalovirus. Several of the top co-occurrence clusters appeared to be linked to parvovirus B19, influenza, CMV and Epstein-Barr virus, according to a later analysis. CMV serostatus was the only immune exposure information available for the cohort.

The cohort comprised fewer than 750 healthy bone marrow donors. At the time of sampling, all cohort members were nominally healthy, though unrecorded immune exposures were likely present. The donor was CMV seropositive and belonged to the group of 250 to 300 seropositive cohort members. Every donor gave a peripheral blood sample, and the peripheral blood mononuclear cells from that sample were used for TCR beta sequencing. Genomic DNA was extracted from the blood cell samples with the Qiagen DNeasy Blood Extraction Kit. Based on the germline V gene (reference sequence), the CDR1 and CDR2 sequences are SEHNR and FQNEAQ. From the cysteine up to the phenylalanine, the CDR3 has a length of 17 residues. Only CDR3 DNA remains: 51 bases, in frame from the first base. Libraries came from the immunoSEQ multiplex PCR assay. A mixture of 60 forward primers for TCR Vbeta segments and 13 reverse primers for TCR Jbeta segments was used in the multiplex PCR. The CDR3 region of rearranged TCR beta genes was amplified from genomic DNA with a multiplex PCR assay. On the Illumina HiSeq System, the amplified TCR beta libraries were sequenced as 87-base-pair reads. The original pipeline was this. In a later analysis, some 80 million unique TCR beta chains were counted across the 500 to 700 repertoires, and around 10 million of these chains were shared by at least two donors. A nearest-neighbor algorithm error-corrected the raw reads and collapsed the reads into unique sequences, merging closely related sequences to remove PCR and sequencing errors. CDR3 sequences were aligned to IMGT reference sequences to assign V, D and J gene segments. For a sequence to be retained, a match of at least six nucleotides to both a V gene segment and a J gene segment was required. A rearrangement was called productive if the CDR3 had no stop codons and remained in frame with V and J, and every other rearrangement was called non-productive. Following IMGT convention, CDR3 was defined as the stretch from the second conserved V-encoded cysteine up to the conserved J-encoded phenylalanine. The earlier analysis of some 540 of the donors excluded any sequence lacking an unambiguous match to a single V gene segment. An earlier analysis of a few hundred of the donors called V segments functional above 56.7% productive rearrangements and segregating when the between-donor standard deviation exceeded 5%. A statistical classification framework was built to diagnose cytomegalovirus status from the catalog of TCR beta chain sequences. A later analysis assigned V and J genes by comparing TCR nucleotide sequences with IMGT/GENE-DB human TR gene sequences. In a later analysis, CDR3 sequences and most-parsimonious VDJ recombination scenarios were assigned using the TCRdist pipeline. In a later analysis, each TCR beta chain was defined by its CDR3 amino acid sequence together with its V-gene family, and reads without a unique V-gene family were excluded. A later analysis removed 550 to 700 highly shared, low-generation-probability nucleotide sequences to deal with suspected cross-contamination and a sequencing artifact. A later analysis calculated a clonal expansion index for each public chain from normalized within-repertoire ranks of inferred template counts. In a later analysis, generation probabilities were computed with a VDJ recombination model fitted to out-of-frame rearrangements, and the resulting probabilities were checked against IGoR. A later analysis scored TCR-TCR, TCR-HLA and TCR-CMV co-occurrence with hypergeometric tests, applying a repertoire-size bias correction to TCR pairs. To estimate false discovery rates, a later analysis permuted the HLA or CMV assignments 20 times. In a later analysis, co-occurring TCRs were grouped using DBSCAN, and TCRdist sequence similarity was added for clustering within HLA-allele-positive subsets. Repertoires with fewer than 30,000 or more than 120,000 public chains were left out of co-occurrence clustering, as were four to six repertoires with anomalous nucleotide sharing. What TCRdb holds here is the immuneACCESS table cut down to in-frame rearrangements. Part of the clones is not present; checked against another copy, under half of the missing clones reflect an unresolved V gene, and the others are unexplained. V and J calls and clone size are given by that table; D and trimming were obtained from the DNA. In this sample the table shows about 150,000 clones, 75% to 85% of which occur a single time. 6% to 7.5% of the sample comes from the top ten.

Regarding this clone: There is no known antigen for this receptor. At one boundary the junction diverges from the germline segment, which might be a read error.

This receptor was taken from a man in his thirties or forties in good health and CMV-seropositive. The sample was PBMCs. This chain joins TRBV7-9 to TRBJ2-7; the central 8 bases match TRBD2. The CDR3 reads as follows: CSSSLAGTSGKTYEQYF. The nucleotides read TGTTCCAGCAGCTTAGCGGGCACTAGCGGCAAAACCTACGAGCAGTACTTC. The full variable domain, completed from the reference TRBV7-9 and TRBJ2-7 proteins outside the CDR3, reads DTGVSQNPRHKITKRGQNVTFRCDPISEHNRLYWYRQTLGQGPEFLTYFQNEAQLEKSRLLSDRFSAERPKGSFSTLEIQRTEQGDSAMYLCSSSLAGTSGKTYEQYFGPGTRLTVT.